The 14 T cell receptor beta chains reported below all come from one sample, sequenced in a study of blood T cell repertoires in COVID-19. Repertoires were generated with immunoSEQ multiplex PCR, while TCRdb's copy carries only in-frame clones and drops some. This sample has 70,000 to 80,000 clones; more than 75% occur once, and the top ten carry about 12%. Sequenced input: peripheral blood. These receptors were obtained from an older woman with acute or convalescent COVID-19.

This clone was counted once. The chain recombines TRBV21-1 with TRBJ2-7; TRBD2 is taken as the D call from the table, unchecked against the DNA. TRBV21-1 represents a pseudogene. The CDR3 has 17 amino acids. This chain's CDR3 is CASSSSGGAIGPYEQYF. The CDR3, as DNA: TGTGCCAGCAGCAGTAGCGGGGGGGCTATCGGGCCCTACGAGCAGTACTTC.

V is TRBV14 and J is TRBJ2-1; D uncertain. This CDR3 spans 14 amino acids. Between the trimmed V and J ends, which lost 1 base and 0 bases, there was a span of 4 bases. Germline-derived CDR1 and CDR2 are SGHDN and FVKESK. The chain's CDR3 is CASSQGSSYNEQFF. As DNA, the CDR3 is TGTGCCAGCAGCCAAGGGAGCTCCTACAATGAGCAGTTCTTC.

In this sample, this clone turned up a few times. The V and J genes are TRBV10-3 and TRBJ1-2, with 10 bases lining up with TRBD1. This CDR3 contains 14 residues. Per germline, CDR1 ENHRY and CDR2 SYGVKD. The V gene end was trimmed by 6 bases and the J gene end by 3 bases; junction bases not matched to a gene: 4. The CDR3 is CAISEDRGDYGYTF. CDR3 DNA: TGTGCCATCAGCGAGGACAGGGGGGACTATGGCTACACCTTC.

The genes are TRBV14 and TRBJ2-7; D gene uncertain. Trimming shortened V by 0 bases and J by 2 bases, and 8 bases separated the two germline ends. The CDR3 has 14 amino acids. Germline CDR1 SGHDN, CDR2 FVKESK. The CDR3: CASSQEPTPYEQYF. CDR3 sequence (DNA): TGTGCCAGCAGCCAAGAACCGACACCCTACGAGCAGTACTTC.

This sequence joins TRBV27 and TRBJ1-1; a weak D match, TRBD1 (5 bases). Between the trimmed V and J ends, which lost 7 bases and 6 bases, there was a span of 18 bases. The CDR3 has 14 amino acids. Germline V CDR1 and CDR2: MNHEY, SMNVEV (reference sequence). The CDR3 DNA sequence: TGTGCCAGCACCCGATCGGGGGTTAGCTCTGAAGCTTTCTTT. It encodes CASTRSGVSSEAFF.

The J gene is TRBJ2-7, the V gene TRBV9; D perhaps matches TRBD2 (5 bases). CDR1 SGDLS and CDR2 YYNGEE come from the germline V gene. The CDR3 loop spans 14 amino acids. The germline V and J ends were trimmed by 4 bases and 3 bases, with 14 bases remaining between them. The CDR3 sequence is CASSPEPRGYEQYF. DNA of the CDR3: TGTGCCAGCAGCCCTGAGCCCCGGGGCTACGAGCAGTACTTC. Using reference TRBV9 and TRBJ2-7 for the parts outside the CDR3, the full variable domain is DSGVTQTPKHLITATGQRVTLRCSPRSGDLSVYWYQQSLDQGLQFLIQYYNGEERAKGNILERFSAQQFPDLHSELNLSSLELGDSALYFCASSPEPRGYEQYFGPGTRLTVT.

This clone ranks as large. This chain joins TRBV7-2 and TRBJ2-1; 8 bases map to TRBD1. Per the germline V gene, CDR1 is SGHTA and CDR2 is FQGNSA. The junction had 5 bases not matched to a gene; V was cut back by 5 bases and J by 8 bases. The CDR3 totals 13 residues. DNA of the CDR3: TGTGCCAGCAGCCCAGACAGGGGCCATGAGCAGTTCTTC. Protein product: CASSPDRGHEQFF.

This clone showed up just a few times. This chain joins TRBV5-1 and TRBJ1-1; D perhaps matches TRBD1 (6 bases). The CDR3 extends over 11 amino acids. The V end was cut by 4 bases, the J end by 6 bases, with 7 bases between. Looked up from germline, CDR1 is SGHRS and CDR2 is YFSETQ. The CDR3 nucleotides are TGCGCCAGCAGCCAGGGGTCTGAAGCTTTCTTT. Protein: CASSQGSEAFF.

The J gene is TRBJ1-5, the V gene TRBV25-1, with a weak D call TRBD1 (5 bases). Germline CDR1 reads MGHDK; CDR2 reads SYGVNS. CDR3 length: 15 residues. V was shortened by 4 bases and J by 0 bases, with 10 bases between the two germline ends. The CDR3 coding sequence is TGTGCCAGCAGTGGGGGGAGGGGTAGCAATCAGCCCCAGCATTTT. This translates into CASSGGRGSNQPQHF.

This chain joins TRBV4-1 and TRBJ2-5; weak D call: TRBD2 (5 bases). This CDR3 is 13 amino acids long. V lost 4 bases and J lost 6, with 12 bases in between. Germline V gene data show CDR1 as MGHRA and CDR2 as YSYEKL. CDR3 coding DNA: TGCGCCAGCAGCCCAACACGAGGGAAGACCCAGTACTTC. Translation: CASSPTRGKTQYF.

The chain carries TRBV10-3 and TRBJ2-2; TRBD1 might be the D (6 bases). V lost 6 bases, J lost 4 bases, and 12 bases lay in between. Per the germline V gene, CDR1 is ENHRY and CDR2 is SYGVKD. The CDR3 loop spans 14 amino acids. The CDR3 DNA sequence: TGTGCCATCAGCACGGGACACATCACCGGGGAGCTGTTTTTT. It specifies CAISTGHITGELFF.

This chain joins TRBV6-8 and TRBJ1-4; TRBD1 matches at 7 bases. Germline V gene data show CDR1 as MNHGY and CDR2 as SAAAGT. V was pared by 11 bases and J by 4 bases, with 19 bases of the junction left unmatched. CDR3 length: 17 residues. CDR3 in amino acids: CAFPRGDSHSFNEKLFF. CDR3 DNA: TGTGCCTTTCCTAGGGGGGACAGTCATTCATTTAATGAAAAACTGTTTTTT.

This clone came up a few times. This rearrangement joins TRBV5-1 to TRBJ2-2, with D possibly TRBD2 on 5 matching bases. The CDR3 extends over 15 amino acids. CDR1 and CDR2 (germline): SGHRS, YFSETQ. Trimming pared 5 bases from V and 1 base from J, leaving 12 bases between. The CDR3, as DNA: TGCGCCAGCAGGGGCAGCGGCGGGAACACCGGGGAGCTGTTTTTT. The encoded protein is CASRGSGGNTGELFF. Supplemented by reference TRBV5-1 and TRBJ2-2, the full variable domain reads KAGVTQTPRYLIKTRGQQVTLSCSPISGHRSVSWYQQTPGQGLQFLFEYFSETQRNKGNFPGRFSGRQFSNSRSEMNVSTLELGDSALYLCASRGSGGNTGELFFGEGSRLTVL.

V usage is TRBV5-5 and J usage is TRBJ2-5; 8 positions agree with TRBD2. This CDR3 is 16 amino acids long. V lost 3 bases and J lost 2; bases outside the gene matches: 9. Germline-derived CDR1 and CDR2 are SGHKS and YYEKEE (reference sequence). The CDR3 region has the DNA TGTGCCAGCAGCTCCGTTGGGGTAGCGGGGCAAGAGACCCAGTACTTC. Translated, it gives CASSSVGVAGQETQYF.